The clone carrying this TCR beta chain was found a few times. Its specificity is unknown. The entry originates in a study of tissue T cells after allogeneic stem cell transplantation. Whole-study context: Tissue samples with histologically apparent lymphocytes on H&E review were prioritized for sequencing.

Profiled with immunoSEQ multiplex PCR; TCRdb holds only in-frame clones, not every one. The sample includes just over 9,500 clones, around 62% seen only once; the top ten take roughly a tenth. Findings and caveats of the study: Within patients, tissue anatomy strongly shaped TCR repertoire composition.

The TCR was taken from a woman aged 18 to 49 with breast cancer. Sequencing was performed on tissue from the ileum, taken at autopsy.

CDR3 DNA sequence: TGTGCCAGCAGTTCCTACACAGATACGCAGTATTTT. This encodes CASSSYTDTQYF. The chain recombines TRBV6-5 with TRBJ2-3; the D is unclear. The CDR3 sequence is 12 residues long. The ends were cut back, 4 bases at V and 2 bases at J, with 4 bases in the middle. The germline V gene has CDR1 MNHEY and CDR2 SVGAGI.